Described below is a single T cell receptor beta chain sequence and its context. What it binds is not known. This specimen belongs to a study of OX40 agonist ivuxolimab in advanced cancers. Study background: The drug used for patients, ivuxolimab, was an agonistic anti-OX40 (CD134) antibody. Partial responses were achieved by three patients: one hepatocellular carcinoma, two cutaneous melanoma. Study-wide results and limits: Near-lowest levels of clonal expansion characterized partial responders at 0.1-3.0 mg/kg. Undetermined was the antigen specificity of the expanded peripheral T cells.

CDR1 SGHTA and CDR2 FQGNSA come from the germline V gene. This CDR3 is built from 16 residues. V was pared by 5 bases and J by 1 base, with 7 bases of the junction left unmatched. Libraries were prepared by immunoSEQ multiplex PCR; TCRdb keeps only in-frame clonotypes and omits some of them. The sample shows roughly 100,000 clones, 80% to 90% of them seen only once. The V call is TRBV7-2, the J call TRBJ2-2, with TRBD1 matching over 7 bases. The specimen comprised CD4+ or CD8+ T cells sorted from blood, sampled in a trial of the OX40 agonist ivuxolimab. The receptor was isolated from an adult with an advanced solid tumor such as melanoma, head and neck, liver or kidney cancer. The CDR3 region has the DNA TGTGCCAGCAGCCCAAGACAGGGATTGAACACCGGGGAGCTGTTTTTT. Amino acid sequence: CASSPRQGLNTGELFF.